These 22 T cell receptor beta chains came from one sample sequenced in a study of T-cell memory formation after mild COVID-19. MiXCR, applied by TCRdb to the 5' RACE reads, yields one record per CDR3 protein. The sample holds 35,000 to 45,000 distinct CDR3 sequences; roughly 7.2% are singletons and the top ten take 1.4% to 1.5%. Sequencing was performed on PBMCs or a T cell subset sorted from them (not recorded which). The receptors stem from a man aged 18 to 30 who had mild COVID-19 (a few samples of this study predate the infection). Cell type and time point are not known.

There are many counts of this clonotype. The chain uses TRBV7-2 and TRBJ2-7, with D perhaps TRBD2 (6 bases). The CDR3 has 16 residues. V dropped 4 bases and J dropped 0 bases, with 16 bases sitting between them. The germline V gene encodes CDR1 SGHTA and CDR2 FQGNSA. Here the CDR3 reads CASSSKFGSSSYEQYF. The CDR3 DNA is TGTGCCAGCAGCTCTAAGTTCGGGAGTAGCTCCTACGAGCAGTACTTC.

This clonotype was found a few times. V usage is TRBV11-1 and J usage is TRBJ2-3; no firm D call. From germline, CDR1 is SGHAT and CDR2 FQDESV (reference sequence). The CDR3 length is 16 residues. V dropped 1 base and J dropped 2 bases, with 13 bases sitting between them. CDR3 in DNA: TGTGCCAGCAGCTTAGGAACGTCGCAAGACACAGATACGCAGTATTTT. Its translation: CASSLGTSQDTDTQYF.

This sequence joins TRBV3-1 and TRBJ1-6; D remains ambiguous. From germline, CDR1 is LGHDT and CDR2 YNNKEL (reference sequence). This CDR3 is built from 15 residues. The V and J ends lost 3 bases and 9 bases respectively, with 15 bases between them. The chain's CDR3 is CASSQESGTISPLHF. The CDR3 DNA is TGTGCCAGCAGCCAGGAGTCAGGAACTATTTCACCCCTCCACTTT.

In this sample, this clonotype turned up many times. This sequence joins TRBV5-6 and TRBJ2-7; D possibly corresponds to TRBD1 (6 bases). Germline V gene data show CDR1 as SGHDT and CDR2 as YYEEEE. The length of the CDR3 is 12 residues. Trimming shortened V by 4 bases and J by 4 bases, and 9 bases separated the two germline ends. CDR3 in amino acids: CASSAGEYEQYV. CDR3 nucleotide sequence: TGTGCCAGCAGCGCAGGGGAATACGAGCAGTACGTC.

The chain couples TRBV11-3 to TRBJ2-5; D possibly corresponds to TRBD2 (5 bases). From germline, CDR1 is SGHNT and CDR2 YENEEA. Trimming took off 5 bases at V and 1 base at J, with 11 bases between the two ends. The CDR3 has 14 amino acids. CDR3: CASSRDGPQETQYF. CDR3 nucleotide sequence: TGTGCCAGCAGCCGGGATGGACCCCAAGAGACCCAGTACTTC.

The table lists this clonotype with many counts. This chain links TRBV5-1 with TRBJ2-1, with 12 bases aligning to TRBD2. Germline CDR1 reads SGHRS; CDR2 reads YFSETQ. Trimming at V came to 4 bases and at J to 8 bases, leaving 7 bases not matched to a gene. This CDR3 is built from 15 residues. This chain's CDR3 is CASSPPLAGGHEQFF. The CDR3, as DNA: TGCGCCAGCAGCCCCCCACTAGCGGGGGGACATGAGCAGTTCTTC.

CDR3 bases: TGTGCCAGCAGCTCCCCTGACACTGAAGCTTTCTTT. This codes for CASSSPDTEAFF. The rearrangement joins TRBV28 to TRBJ1-1, with no clear D. The germline gives CDR1 MDHEN, CDR2 SYDVKM. Between the trimmed V and J ends, which lost 6 bases and 3 bases, there was a span of 8 bases. The CDR3 has 12 amino acids.

The rearrangement links TRBV5-1 to TRBJ2-2; D is perhaps TRBD1 (5 bases). CDR3 length: 16 amino acids. Germline V gene sequence: CDR1 SGHRS, CDR2 YFSETQ. V was shortened by 3 bases and J by 1 base, with 13 bases between the two germline ends. CDR3 coding DNA: TGCGCCAGCAGCTCGGTGTGGGGCCTGAACACCGGGGAGCTGTTTTTT. Protein: CASSSVWGLNTGELFF.

This clonotype was seen repeatedly, ten times or more. The CDR3 sequence: CASSSLRGGPRNEQFF. The CDR3 DNA sequence: TGTGCCAGCAGCTCCCTTCGAGGGGGGCCTCGAAATGAGCAGTTCTTC. This chain links TRBV7-9 with TRBJ2-1; D may be TRBD1 or TRBD2 (6 bases each). CDR3 length: 16 amino acids. The V gene lost 4 bases and the J gene lost 7 bases, with 20 bases spanning the gap. CDR1 and CDR2 (germline): SEHNR, FQNEAQ (reference sequence).

The V and J genes are TRBV5-6 and TRBJ2-3, with D perhaps matching TRBD2 (6 bases). Per the germline V gene, CDR1 is SGHDT and CDR2 is YYEEEE. The length of the CDR3 is 13 residues. V was cut by 4 bases and J by 3 bases, with 9 bases left in between. The CDR3 DNA sequence: TGTGCCAGCAGCGTCGCGGGAACAGATACGCAGTATTTT. Protein: CASSVAGTDTQYF.

This clonotype has a handful of counts. The V gene is TRBV2, the J gene TRBJ1-3; D is unclear. The CDR3 loop spans 15 amino acids. V was shortened by 2 bases and J by 0 bases, with 8 bases between the two germline ends. Per germline, CDR1 SNHLY and CDR2 FYNNEI. The DNA for the CDR3 is TGTGCCAGCAGTGAATCCAGCTTCTCTGGAAACACCATATATTTT. Amino acid sequence: CASSESSFSGNTIYF.

The chain employs TRBV9 and TRBJ1-6, with TRBD1 matching 7 bases. The CDR3 consists of 19 residues. CDR1 is SGDLS, CDR2 YYNGEE, per germline. V trimming: 0 bases; J trimming: 0 bases; junction bases outside the gene matches: 9. Here the CDR3 reads CASSVGGQRQSSYNSPLHF. CDR3 nucleotide sequence: TGTGCCAGCAGCGTAGGGGGACAGCGTCAATCCTCCTATAATTCACCCCTCCACTTT.

This sequence joins TRBV7-2 and TRBJ1-1, with D hard to call. V was pared by 5 bases and J by 0 bases, with 7 bases between. Germline CDR1 SGHTA, CDR2 FQGNSA. This CDR3 contains 13 residues. This CDR3 reads CASSALLNTEAFF. CDR3 coding DNA: TGTGCCAGCAGCGCCCTCTTGAACACTGAAGCTTTCTTT. Together with reference TRBV7-2 and TRBJ1-1, the CDR3 gives the full variable domain: GAGVSQSPSNKVTEKGKDVELRCDPISGHTALYWYRQSLGQGLEFLIYFQGNSAPDKSGLPSDRFSAERTGGSVSTLTIQRTQQEDSAVYLCASSALLNTEAFFGQGTRLTVV.

This clonotype was observed a handful of times. V is TRBV6-6 and J is TRBJ2-7; a weak D match, TRBD2 (5 bases). Germline V gives CDR1 MNHNY, CDR2 SVGAGI (reference sequence). This CDR3 region has 15 residues. V lost 6 bases and J lost 5, with 20 bases in between. The CDR3 here is CASRLAGFLGHEQYF. CDR3 sequence (DNA): TGTGCCAGCAGGCTAGCCGGGTTCCTCGGCCACGAGCAGTACTTC.

This clonotype has more than one count but fewer than ten. J is TRBJ2-5 and V is TRBV5-1; 7 bases agree with TRBD1. V gave up 5 bases and J gave up 6 bases; unmatched junction bases: 10. CDR1 SGHRS and CDR2 YFSETQ come from the germline V gene. This CDR3 has 14 amino acids. CDR3 in DNA: TGCGCCAGCAGTCTTACAGGGGATGAGAAGACCCAGTACTTC. This encodes CASSLTGDEKTQYF.

This chain joins TRBV20-1 and TRBJ2-1; 15 nucleotides match TRBD2. Trimming removed 6 bases from V and 7 bases from J; junction bases left unmatched: 4. CDR1 DFQATT and CDR2 SNEGSKA come from the germline V gene (reference sequence). The CDR3 length is 14 residues. The CDR3 DNA is TGCAGTGCAAGGACTAGCGGGGGGGCTAATGAGCAGTTCTTC. It translates to CSARTSGGANEQFF.

This clonotype was observed a handful of times. The chain is built from TRBV7-2 and TRBJ2-3, with a weak D call TRBD1 (5 bases). Germline V lookup: CDR1 SGHTA, CDR2 FQGNSA. The V and J ends lost 4 bases and 5 bases respectively, with 7 bases between them. The length of the CDR3 is 12 residues. The CDR3 DNA is TGTGCCAGCAGCTGGGGCAGAGATACGCAGTATTTT. Amino acid sequence: CASSWGRDTQYF.

This clonotype appeared a few times. The gene calls are TRBV20-1 and TRBJ1-5; D not certain. The CDR3 is 14 residues long. Germline V lookup: CDR1 DFQATT, CDR2 SNEGSKA (reference sequence). Trimming shortened V by 3 bases and J by 3 bases, and 12 bases separated the two germline ends. The CDR3 here is CSASAWQSNQPQHF. CDR3 DNA sequence: TGCAGTGCTAGCGCCTGGCAGTCCAATCAGCCCCAGCATTTT.

The table lists this clonotype with a few counts. The chain couples TRBV7-2 to TRBJ1-2; 7 nucleotides line up with TRBD1. CDR3 length: 13 amino acids. The junction had 1 base not matched to a gene; V was cut back by 2 bases and J by 4 bases. CDR1 is SGHTA and CDR2 is FQGNSA in the germline V gene. CDR3 DNA sequence: TGTGCCAGCAGCTTAAGGGACAGCTATGGCTACACCTTC. Its protein is CASSLRDSYGYTF.

V gene TRBV27 combines with J gene TRBJ1-5; 8 bases agree with TRBD1. V shed 7 bases and J 7 bases; nucleotides not matched to a gene: 24. Germline lookup yields CDR1 MNHEY and CDR2 SMNVEV (reference sequence). CDR3 length: 19 residues. CDR3: CASKPSAGQGFSGWQPQHF. The CDR3 DNA reads TGTGCCAGCAAACCAAGCGCCGGACAGGGTTTTTCCGGGTGGCAGCCCCAGCATTTT.

The gene calls are TRBV3-1 and TRBJ2-1; 9 bases are shared with TRBD2. After removal of 0 bases from V and 6 bases from J, the junction contained 9 bases not matched to a gene. The CDR3 extends over 17 amino acids. Germline V gene sequence: CDR1 LGHDT, CDR2 YNNKEL (reference sequence). CDR3 nucleotides: TGTGCCAGCAGCCAAGAGTGGCCAGCGGGGGGCCCCAATGAGCAGTTCTTC. Translated: CASSQEWPAGGPNEQFF.

The chain couples TRBV20-1 to TRBJ1-2; 7 bases map to TRBD1. The junction had 6 bases not matched to a gene; V was cut back by 6 bases and J by 2 bases. The CDR3 spans 13 residues. The germline V gene encodes CDR1 DFQATT and CDR2 SNEGSKA (reference sequence). This CDR3 is CSAMTGKNYGYTF. In nucleotides, the CDR3 is TGCAGTGCGATGACAGGGAAGAACTATGGCTACACCTTC.